The sequence of this TCR beta chain was determined in a study of chemoradiotherapy in HPV16-positive cancers. Comment on this clone: The antigen is not known.

Overall study results and limits: HPV-responsive T-cell expansion during chemoradiotherapy was linked to improved recurrence-free survival in HPV16-positive patients.

Repeated repertoire sampling spanned the course of chemoradiotherapy. The assay was immunoSEQ multiplex PCR, and TCRdb's table has in-frame clones only and misses some. The sample records about 35,000 clones, over 75% being singletons. The receptor comes from a human donor with HPV-associated anogenital cancer. The sequencing here drew on blood, taken from a patient who underwent chemoradiotherapy.

The CDR3 DNA is TGTGCCAGCAGCTCCGGCCCCGCCGGAGCTTTCTTT. Translated, it gives CASSSGPAGAFF. The chain recombines TRBV7-8 with TRBJ1-1; D gene unclear. V was shortened by 4 bases and J by 10 bases, with 13 bases between the two germline ends. The CDR3 extends over 12 amino acids. Looked up from germline, CDR1 is SGHVS and CDR2 is FQNEAQ.